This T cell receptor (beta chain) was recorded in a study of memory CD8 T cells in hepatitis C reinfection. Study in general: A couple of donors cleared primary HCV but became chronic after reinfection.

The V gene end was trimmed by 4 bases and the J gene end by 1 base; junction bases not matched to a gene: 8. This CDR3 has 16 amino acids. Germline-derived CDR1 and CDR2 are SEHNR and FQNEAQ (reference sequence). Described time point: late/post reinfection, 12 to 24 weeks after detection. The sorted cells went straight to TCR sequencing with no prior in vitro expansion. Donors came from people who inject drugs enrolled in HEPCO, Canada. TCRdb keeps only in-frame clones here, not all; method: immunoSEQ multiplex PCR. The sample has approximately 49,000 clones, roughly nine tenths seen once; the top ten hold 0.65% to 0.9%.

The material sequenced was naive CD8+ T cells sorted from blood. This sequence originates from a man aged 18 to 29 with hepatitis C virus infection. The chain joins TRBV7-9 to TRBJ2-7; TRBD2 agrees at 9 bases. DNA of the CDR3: TGTGCCAGCAGCTCCCTACCGGGACTAGCATCCTACGAGCAGTACTTC. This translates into CASSSLPGLASYEQYF.